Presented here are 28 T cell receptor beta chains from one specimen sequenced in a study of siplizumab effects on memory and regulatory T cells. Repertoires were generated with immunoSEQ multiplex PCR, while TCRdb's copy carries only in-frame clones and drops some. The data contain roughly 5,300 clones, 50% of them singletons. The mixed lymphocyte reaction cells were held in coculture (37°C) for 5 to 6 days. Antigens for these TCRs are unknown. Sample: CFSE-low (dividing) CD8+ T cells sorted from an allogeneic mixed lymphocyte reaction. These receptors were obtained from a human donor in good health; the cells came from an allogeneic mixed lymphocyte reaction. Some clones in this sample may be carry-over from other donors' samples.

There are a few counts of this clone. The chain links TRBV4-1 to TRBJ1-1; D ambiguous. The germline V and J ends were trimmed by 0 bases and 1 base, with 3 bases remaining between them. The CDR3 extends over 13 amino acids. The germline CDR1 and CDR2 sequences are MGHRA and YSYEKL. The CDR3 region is CASSQDRNTEAFF. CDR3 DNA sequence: TGCGCCAGCAGCCAAGATCGGAACACTGAAGCTTTCTTT.

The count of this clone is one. The CDR3 sequence is CASSFGGGLTGEQYF. The CDR3 DNA follows: TGTGCCAGCAGCTTTGGGGGGGGCCTGACGGGCGAGCAGTACTTC. This chain uses TRBV11-2 with TRBJ2-7; D perhaps matches TRBD2 (7 bases). Trimming cost V 3 bases and J 6 bases, with 18 bases left between them. CDR1 is SGHAT and CDR2 is FQNNGV in the germline V gene. The length of the CDR3 is 15 residues.

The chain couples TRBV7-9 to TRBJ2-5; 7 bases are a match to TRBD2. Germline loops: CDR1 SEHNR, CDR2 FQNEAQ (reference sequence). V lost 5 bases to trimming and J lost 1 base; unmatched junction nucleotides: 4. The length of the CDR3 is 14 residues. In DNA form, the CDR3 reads TGTGCCAGCAGCAAACTAGCGCCCCAAGAGACCCAGTACTTC. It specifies CASSKLAPQETQYF.

CDR3 sequence: CASSTDRGPPKSTEAFF. The CDR3 DNA follows: TGTGCCAGCAGCACTGACAGGGGACCTCCGAAGTCCACTGAAGCTTTCTTT. This chain links TRBV7-6 with TRBJ1-1; TRBD1 agrees at 8 bases. The CDR3 is made up of 17 amino acids. The trim removed 5 bases at V and 4 bases at J, leaving 15 bases unmatched. Germline values: CDR1 SGHVS, CDR2 FNYEAQ. Complete variable domain (other parts from reference TRBV7-6 and TRBJ1-1): GAGVSQSPRYKVTKRGQDVALRCDPISGHVSLYWYRQALGQGPEFLTYFNYEAQQDKSGLPNDRFSAERPEGSISTLTIQRTEQRDSAMYRCASSTDRGPPKSTEAFFGQGTRLTVV.

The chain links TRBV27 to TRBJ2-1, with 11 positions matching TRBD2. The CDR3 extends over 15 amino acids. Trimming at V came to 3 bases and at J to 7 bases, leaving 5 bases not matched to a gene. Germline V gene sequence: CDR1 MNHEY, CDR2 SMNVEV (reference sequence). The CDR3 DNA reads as TGTGCCAGCAGTTTTGGGACTAGCGGATATAATGAGCAGTTCTTC. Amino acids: CASSFGTSGYNEQFF.

The CDR3, as DNA: TGCAGCGTCTGGACTAGCGGAGCCTACGAGCAGTACTTC. It encodes CSVWTSGAYEQYF. The chain employs TRBV29-1 and TRBJ2-7, with TRBD2 matching over 10 bases. V was clipped by 6 bases and J by 2 bases; unmatched bases: 4. Germline values: CDR1 SQVTM, CDR2 ANQGSEA. This CDR3 region has 13 residues.

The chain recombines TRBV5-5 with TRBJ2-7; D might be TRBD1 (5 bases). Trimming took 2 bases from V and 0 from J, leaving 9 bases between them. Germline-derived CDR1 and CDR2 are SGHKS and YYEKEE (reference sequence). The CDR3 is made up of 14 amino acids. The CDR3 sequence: CASSFQGLSYEQYF. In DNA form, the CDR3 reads TGTGCCAGCAGCTTCCAGGGCCTCTCCTACGAGCAGTACTTC.

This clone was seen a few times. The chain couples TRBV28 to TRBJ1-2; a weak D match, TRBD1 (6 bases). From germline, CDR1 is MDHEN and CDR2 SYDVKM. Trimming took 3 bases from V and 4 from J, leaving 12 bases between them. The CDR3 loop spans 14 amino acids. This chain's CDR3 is CASSFLGGGYGYTF. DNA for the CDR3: TGTGCCAGCAGTTTTTTGGGGGGCGGCTATGGCTACACCTTC.

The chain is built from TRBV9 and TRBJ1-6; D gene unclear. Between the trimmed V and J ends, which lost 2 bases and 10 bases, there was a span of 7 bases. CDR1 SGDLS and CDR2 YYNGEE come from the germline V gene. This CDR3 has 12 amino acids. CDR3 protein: CASSVLDSPLHF. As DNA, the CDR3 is TGTGCCAGCAGCGTTTTGGACTCACCCCTCCACTTT.

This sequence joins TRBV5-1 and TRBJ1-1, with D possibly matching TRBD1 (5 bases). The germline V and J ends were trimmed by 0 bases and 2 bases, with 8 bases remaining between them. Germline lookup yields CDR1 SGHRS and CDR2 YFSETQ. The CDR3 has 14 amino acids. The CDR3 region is CASSLAGTNTEAFF. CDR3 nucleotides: TGCGCCAGCAGCTTGGCCGGGACTAACACTGAAGCTTTCTTT.

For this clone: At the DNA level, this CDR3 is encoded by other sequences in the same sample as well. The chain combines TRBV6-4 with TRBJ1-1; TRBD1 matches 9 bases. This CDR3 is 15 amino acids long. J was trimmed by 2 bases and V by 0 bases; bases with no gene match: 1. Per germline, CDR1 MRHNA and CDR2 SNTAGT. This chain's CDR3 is CASSDSTGGNTEAFF. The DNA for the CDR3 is TGTGCCAGCAGTGACTCGACAGGGGGTAACACTGAAGCTTTCTTT.

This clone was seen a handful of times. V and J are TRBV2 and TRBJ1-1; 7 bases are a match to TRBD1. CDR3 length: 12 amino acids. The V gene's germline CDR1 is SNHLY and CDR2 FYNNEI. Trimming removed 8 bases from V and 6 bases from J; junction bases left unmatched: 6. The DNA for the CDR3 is TGTGCCAGCGGGGAAACAGGGGCTGAAGCTTTCTTT. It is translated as CASGETGAEAFF.

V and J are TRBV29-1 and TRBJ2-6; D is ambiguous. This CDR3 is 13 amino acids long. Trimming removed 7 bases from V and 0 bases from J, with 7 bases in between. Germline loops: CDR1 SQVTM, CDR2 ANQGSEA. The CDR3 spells CSAESSGANVLTF. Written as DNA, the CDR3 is TGCAGCGCCGAGTCCTCTGGGGCCAACGTCCTGACTTTC.

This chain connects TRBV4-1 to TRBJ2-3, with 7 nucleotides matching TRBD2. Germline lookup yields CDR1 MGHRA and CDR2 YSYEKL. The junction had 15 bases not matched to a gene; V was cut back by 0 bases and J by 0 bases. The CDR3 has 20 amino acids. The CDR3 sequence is CASSQEGVLSGATSTDTQYF. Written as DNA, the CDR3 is TGCGCCAGCAGCCAAGAAGGGGTTTTAAGCGGGGCCACTAGCACAGATACGCAGTATTTT.

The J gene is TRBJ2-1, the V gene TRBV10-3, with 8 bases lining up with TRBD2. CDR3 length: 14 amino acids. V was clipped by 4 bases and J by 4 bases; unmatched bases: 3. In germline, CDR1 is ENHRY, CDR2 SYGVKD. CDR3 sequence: CAISASGSYNEQFF. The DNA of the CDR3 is TGTGCCATCAGTGCAAGCGGGAGTTACAATGAGCAGTTCTTC.

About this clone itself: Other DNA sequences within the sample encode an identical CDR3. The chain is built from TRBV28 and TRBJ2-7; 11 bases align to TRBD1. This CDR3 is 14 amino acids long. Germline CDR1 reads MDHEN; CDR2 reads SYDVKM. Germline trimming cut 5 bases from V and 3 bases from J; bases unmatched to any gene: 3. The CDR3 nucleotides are TGTGCCAGCAGTCCCGGGACAGGGGGCTACGAGCAGTACTTC. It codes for CASSPGTGGYEQYF.

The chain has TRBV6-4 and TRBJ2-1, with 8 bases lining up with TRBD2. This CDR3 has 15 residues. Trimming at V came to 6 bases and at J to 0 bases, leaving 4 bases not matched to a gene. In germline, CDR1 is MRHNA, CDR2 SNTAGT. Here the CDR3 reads CASRPSGSSYNEQFF. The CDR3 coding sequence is TGTGCCAGCAGACCCAGCGGGAGCTCCTACAATGAGCAGTTCTTC.

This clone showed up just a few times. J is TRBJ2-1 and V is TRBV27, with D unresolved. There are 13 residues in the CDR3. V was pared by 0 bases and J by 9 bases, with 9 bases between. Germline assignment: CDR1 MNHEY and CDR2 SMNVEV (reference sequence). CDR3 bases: TGTGCCAGCAGTTTATCCGGGCGGATTGAGCAGTTCTTC. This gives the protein CASSLSGRIEQFF.

CDR3: CASSQDDSTISYEQYF. The CDR3 DNA sequence: TGCGCCAGCAGCCAGGATGACAGCACAATCTCCTACGAGCAGTACTTC. The rearrangement joins TRBV4-3 to TRBJ2-7, with TRBD1 as a possible D gene (5 bases). Germline V CDR1 and CDR2: LGHNA, YSLEER. The CDR3 sequence is 16 residues long. The V end was cut by 3 bases, the J end by 0 bases, with 15 bases between.

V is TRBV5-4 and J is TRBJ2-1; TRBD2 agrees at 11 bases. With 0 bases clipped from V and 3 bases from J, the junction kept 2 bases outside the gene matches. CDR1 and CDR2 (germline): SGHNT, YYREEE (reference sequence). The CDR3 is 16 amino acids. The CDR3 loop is CASSLGLAGSYNEQFF. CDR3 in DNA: TGTGCCAGCAGCTTGGGACTAGCGGGAAGCTACAATGAGCAGTTCTTC.

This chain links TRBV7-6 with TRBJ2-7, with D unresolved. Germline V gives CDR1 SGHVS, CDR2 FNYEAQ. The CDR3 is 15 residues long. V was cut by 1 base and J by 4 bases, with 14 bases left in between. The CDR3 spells CASSLEAGYMYEQYF. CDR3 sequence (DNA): TGTGCCAGCAGCTTAGAGGCAGGATATATGTACGAGCAGTACTTC.

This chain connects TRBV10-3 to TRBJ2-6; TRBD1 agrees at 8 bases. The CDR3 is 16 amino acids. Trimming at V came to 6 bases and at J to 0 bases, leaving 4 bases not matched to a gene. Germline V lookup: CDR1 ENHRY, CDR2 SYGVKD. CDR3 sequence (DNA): TGTGCCATCAGCCGGGACAGGAACTCTGGGGCCAACGTCCTGACTTTC. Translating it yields CAISRDRNSGANVLTF.

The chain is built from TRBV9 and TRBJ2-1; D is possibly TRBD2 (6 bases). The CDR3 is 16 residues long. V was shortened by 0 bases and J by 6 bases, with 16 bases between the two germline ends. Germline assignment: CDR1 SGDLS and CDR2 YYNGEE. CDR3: CASSVEALAPTNEQFF. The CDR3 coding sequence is TGTGCCAGCAGCGTAGAAGCTCTAGCGCCAACCAATGAGCAGTTCTTC.

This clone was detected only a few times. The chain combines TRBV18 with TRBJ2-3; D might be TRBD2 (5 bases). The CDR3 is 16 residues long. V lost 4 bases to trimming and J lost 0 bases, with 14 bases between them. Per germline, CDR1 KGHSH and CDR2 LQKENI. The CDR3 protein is CASSLTRLSSTDTQYF. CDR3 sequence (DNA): TGTGCCAGCTCACTTACTAGACTTTCTAGCACAGATACGCAGTATTTT.

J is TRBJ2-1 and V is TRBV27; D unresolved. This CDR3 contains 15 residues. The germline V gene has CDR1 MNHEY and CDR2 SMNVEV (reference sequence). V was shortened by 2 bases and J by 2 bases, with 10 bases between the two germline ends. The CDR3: CASSLGSNPYNEQFF. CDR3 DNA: TGTGCCAGCAGTTTAGGCAGTAACCCCTACAATGAGCAGTTCTTC.

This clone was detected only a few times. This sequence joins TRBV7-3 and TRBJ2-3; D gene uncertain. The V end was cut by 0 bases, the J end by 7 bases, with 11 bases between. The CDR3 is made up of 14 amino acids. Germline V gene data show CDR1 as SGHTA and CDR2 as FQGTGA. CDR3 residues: CASSLTGSVNTQYF. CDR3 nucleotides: TGTGCCAGCAGCTTAACGGGGTCCGTGAATACGCAGTATTTT. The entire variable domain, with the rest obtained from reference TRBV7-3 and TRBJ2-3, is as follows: GAGVSQTPSNKVTEKGKYVELRCDPISGHTALYWYRQSLGQGPEFLIYFQGTGAADDSGLPNDRFFAVRPEGSVSTLKIQRTERGDSAVYLCASSLTGSVNTQYFGPGTRLTVL.

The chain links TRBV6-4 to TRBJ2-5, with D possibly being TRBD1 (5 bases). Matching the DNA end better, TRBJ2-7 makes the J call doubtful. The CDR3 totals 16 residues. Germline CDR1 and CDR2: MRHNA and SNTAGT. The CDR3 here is CASRPPRNRREYEQYF. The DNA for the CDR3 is TGTGCCAGCAGACCCCCCCGGAATCGCAGGGAATACGAGCAGTACTTC.

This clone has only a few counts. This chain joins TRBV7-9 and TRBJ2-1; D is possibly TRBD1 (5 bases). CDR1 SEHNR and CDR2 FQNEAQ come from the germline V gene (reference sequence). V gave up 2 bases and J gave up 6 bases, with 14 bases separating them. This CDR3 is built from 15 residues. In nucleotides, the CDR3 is TGTGCCAGCAGCTTAAGTGGCCTAGGGGTCAATGAGCAGTTCTTC. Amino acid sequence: CASSLSGLGVNEQFF.